This TCR beta chain is from a study of blood T cells in healthy people across ages. Study findings and constraints: Versus aged donors, long-lived donors had higher diversity and more naive CD4+ cells.

Germline CDR1 MNHNY, CDR2 SVGAGI (reference sequence). J lost 4 bases, V lost 6 bases, and 10 bases had no gene match. The CDR3 contains 16 residues. This clonotype was recorded only once. What it recognizes is unknown. A second PCR of roughly 7 to 11 cycles used a sample-barcoded 5' primer and a J-beta primer mix. The authors tagged each cDNA molecule using a template-switch adaptor with 12 random nucleotides. TCRdb passed the 5' RACE reads through MiXCR, listing each CDR3 protein once. Found here are about 1.4 million distinct CDR3 sequences, approximately 63% of them singletons; the top ten hold under 8.5%.

V gene TRBV6-6 combines with J gene TRBJ2-3; 10 nucleotides align to TRBD1. The sequence was collected from a man younger than 30 in good health. Input material: blood. CDR3 amino acids: CASRALRQGAADTQYF. For the CDR3, the DNA is TGTGCCAGCAGAGCTCTGAGACAGGGGGCGGCAGATACGCAGTATTTT.